The 5 T cell receptor beta chains presented below share a single source sample, sequenced in a study of shared clonotypes between healthy human individuals. Clones were sequenced by immunoSEQ multiplex PCR, and TCRdb holds only the in-frame ones, with some missing. The profile shows roughly 320,000 clones, 80% to 90% of them singletons. The source material was memory CD8+ T cells sorted from blood. As to subset: CD45RO+ cells pooled with CCR7-negative TemRA cells. These TCRs come from a man aged 18 to 29 in good health.

This clone was observed once. V is TRBV6-5 and J is TRBJ1-6, with TRBD1 matching 8 bases. The CDR3 has 14 amino acids. The V segment lost 5 bases and the J segment 9 bases; nucleotides outside the gene matches: 6. CDR1 is MNHEY and CDR2 is SVGAGI in the germline V gene. CDR3 in DNA: TGTGCCAGCAGTCTCGACAGGGGTGTTTCACCCCTCCACTTT. Its protein is CASSLDRGVSPLHF.

This clone was observed a few times. The chain combines TRBV19 with TRBJ1-1, with 8 bases aligning to TRBD1. CDR1 is LNHDA and CDR2 is SQIVND in the germline V gene (reference sequence). Trimming cost V 9 bases and J 0 bases; bases outside gene matches: 3. The CDR3 sequence is 13 residues long. DNA of the CDR3: TGTGCCAGCGGACAGGGATTGAACACTGAAGCTTTCTTT. Translating gives CASGQGLNTEAFF.

The table lists this clone with many counts. This chain joins TRBV28 and TRBJ1-2; TRBD1 might be the D (6 bases). V lost 5 bases, J lost 5 bases, and 18 bases lay in between. Germline CDR1 and CDR2: MDHEN and SYDVKM. The CDR3 is 15 amino acids. This CDR3 reads CASSTRAGGDYGYTF. CDR3 nucleotide sequence: TGTGCCAGCAGTACTCGGGCGGGGGGCGATTATGGCTACACCTTC.

This chain joins TRBV10-2 and TRBJ2-1; 8 positions agree with TRBD2. CDR3 length equals 16 residues. With 6 bases clipped from V and 3 bases from J, the junction kept 10 bases outside the gene matches. Germline CDR1 reads WSHSY; CDR2 reads SAAADI. The DNA for the CDR3 is TGCGCCAGCAGGCCCCCGGGAGGGGACGGCTACAATGAGCAGTTCTTC. The encoded protein is CASRPPGGDGYNEQFF.

This chain joins TRBV7-2 and TRBJ2-3, with D unclear. Germline V CDR1 and CDR2: SGHTA, FQGNSA. This CDR3 is 14 amino acids long. Trimming removed 1 base from V and 2 bases from J, with 7 bases in between. Here the CDR3 DNA reads TGTGCCAGCAGCTTAGGTACTGACACAGATACGCAGTATTTT. As protein: CASSLGTDTDTQYF.